One and the same sample provided the 22 T cell receptor beta chains below, sequenced in a study of shared clonotypes between healthy human individuals. Naive-designated CD8 cells lacked CD45RO, were positively enriched for CCR7, and omitted terminally differentiated effector memory CD45RA+ cells. The assay was immunoSEQ multiplex PCR, and TCRdb's table has in-frame clones only and misses some. Altogether about 820,000 clones are present, around 93% being singletons, with the ten largest covering approximately 25%. Sample: naive CD8+ T cells sorted from blood. The origin of the receptors is a man younger than 45 in good health.

The chain employs TRBV27 and TRBJ2-1; D not certain. The germline V gene encodes CDR1 MNHEY and CDR2 SMNVEV (reference sequence). Trimming took off 1 base at V and 5 bases at J, with 9 bases between the two ends. There are 14 residues in the CDR3. DNA for the CDR3: TGTGCCAGCAGTTTATTCGGGCTAAACAATGAGCAGTTCTTC. Amino acid sequence: CASSLFGLNNEQFF.

This clone occurred once. This rearrangement joins TRBV28 to TRBJ2-7, with D perhaps matching TRBD2 (6 bases). This CDR3 is built from 14 residues. Germline CDR1 MDHEN, CDR2 SYDVKM. V was trimmed by 5 bases and J by 6 bases, leaving 17 bases between them. CDR3 protein: CASSHTRFGSEQYF. CDR3 coding DNA: TGTGCCAGCAGTCATACCCGTTTCGGGAGCGAGCAGTACTTC.

Here the CDR3 DNA reads TGTGCCAGCACGGACAGACGTGGAAACACCATATATTTT. Translation: CASTDRRGNTIYF. V usage is TRBV25-1 and J usage is TRBJ1-3, with TRBD1 as a possible D gene (6 bases). The germline CDR1 and CDR2 sequences are MGHDK and SYGVNS. The CDR3 is 13 amino acids. Trimming cost V 7 bases and J 3 bases, with 10 bases left between them. Full variable domain (remainder filled in from reference TRBV25-1 and TRBJ1-3): EADIYQTPRYLVIGTGKKITLECSQTMGHDKMYWYQQDPGMELHLIHYSYGVNSTEKGDLSSESTVSRIRTEHFPLTLESARPSHTSQYLCASTDRRGNTIYFGEGSWLTVV.

The chain couples TRBV30 to TRBJ1-2; D gene ambiguous. V lost 4 bases and J lost 4, with 10 bases in between. Germline V gene sequence: CDR1 GTSNPN, CDR2 SVGIG (reference sequence). The CDR3 sequence is 12 residues long. CDR3 in DNA: TGTGCCTGGATCGGGAACTCCTATGGCTACACCTTC. This codes for CAWIGNSYGYTF.

The chain joins TRBV29-1 to TRBJ2-7, with 11 bases that match TRBD2. Trimming removed 5 bases from V and 3 bases from J; junction bases left unmatched: 3. The CDR3 has 13 residues. CDR1 is SQVTM, CDR2 ANQGSEA, per germline. This chain's CDR3 is CSVQGLADYEQYF. As DNA, the CDR3 is TGCAGCGTTCAGGGACTAGCGGACTACGAGCAGTACTTC.

This sequence joins TRBV10-3 and TRBJ2-7; D is unresolved. The CDR3 sequence is 12 residues long. Germline CDR1 ENHRY, CDR2 SYGVKD. Trimming shortened V by 0 bases and J by 6 bases, and 6 bases separated the two germline ends. The CDR3 DNA is TGTGCCATCAGTGAGTCTTCTCGCGAGCAGTACTTC. Amino acid sequence: CAISESSREQYF.

The chain carries TRBV28 and TRBJ2-5; D might be TRBD2 (5 bases). Germline V gene lookup returns CDR1 MDHEN and CDR2 SYDVKM. Trimming took 8 bases from V and 2 from J, leaving 12 bases between them. The CDR3 extends over 13 amino acids. The CDR3 coding sequence is TGTGCCAGCGGCGGGCGGTTACAAGAGACCCAGTACTTC. This sequence encodes CASGGRLQETQYF. Filled out from reference TRBV28 and TRBJ2-5, the complete variable domain reads DVKVTQSSRYLVKRTGEKVFLECVQDMDHENMFWYRQDPGLGLRLIYFSYDVKMKEKGDIPEGYSVSREKKERFSLILESASTNQTSMYLCASGGRLQETQYFGPGTRLLVL.

This clone appeared a single time. The chain recombines TRBV27 with TRBJ1-2; D remains unclear. The V gene lost 4 bases and the J gene lost 8 bases, with 23 bases spanning the gap. CDR3 length: 16 residues. Germline V gene lookup returns CDR1 MNHEY and CDR2 SMNVEV (reference sequence). The CDR3 reads CASSSLPGPGVEGYTF. Written as DNA, the CDR3 is TGTGCCAGCAGTTCACTCCCGGGCCCCGGGGTGGAGGGCTACACCTTC.

This clone was seen a single time. The chain links TRBV9 to TRBJ2-3; possibly TRBD1 for D (6 bases). The V end lost 0 bases, the J end lost 4 bases, and 15 bases lay between the germline ends. Germline CDR1 is SGDLS and CDR2 is YYNGEE. This CDR3 contains 16 residues. The CDR3 nucleotides read TGTGCCAGCAGCGTAGAAGGGCAGGGGATGTCAGATACGCAGTATTTT. Residues: CASSVEGQGMSDTQYF. Together with reference TRBV9 and TRBJ2-3, the CDR3 gives the full variable domain: DSGVTQTPKHLITATGQRVTLRCSPRSGDLSVYWYQQSLDQGLQFLIQYYNGEERAKGNILERFSAQQFPDLHSELNLSSLELGDSALYFCASSVEGQGMSDTQYFGPGTRLTVL.

The chain carries TRBV29-1 and TRBJ2-7; D may match TRBD1 or TRBD2 (5 bases each). Germline V gene lookup returns CDR1 SQVTM and CDR2 ANQGSEA. V lost 4 bases and J 4 bases, leaving 17 bases between the germline ends. This CDR3 has 14 amino acids. The CDR3 DNA reads as TGCAGCGTTGTCGGTCAGGGCTCGGGATACGAGCAGTACTTC. Protein sequence: CSVVGQGSGYEQYF.

CDR3 sequence: CASTTVIPTNEKLFF. The CDR3 nucleotides read TGTGCCAGCACGACAGTGATCCCAACTAATGAAAAACTGTTTTTT. The genes are TRBV28 and TRBJ1-4; weak D call: TRBD1 (5 bases). Germline CDR1 reads MDHEN; CDR2 reads SYDVKM. Trimming left V 7 bases short and J 0 bases short, with 12 bases between. CDR3 size: 15 residues.

V and J are TRBV30 and TRBJ2-7, with TRBD2 matching over 13 bases. Germline V lookup: CDR1 GTSNPN, CDR2 SVGIG (reference sequence). CDR3 length: 14 amino acids. V dropped 5 bases and J dropped 7; count of bases not matched to a gene: 8. The CDR3 DNA reads TGTGCCTGGGGTGGACTAGCGGGAGCAGGGGAGCAGTACTTC. Translating gives CAWGGLAGAGEQYF.

CDR3 DNA: TGTGCCAGCAGCTTGGTGGGGGGCGATGTCTCCTACAATGAGCAGTTCTTC. This codes for CASSLVGGDVSYNEQFF. The V gene is TRBV5-4, the J gene TRBJ2-1; either TRBD1 or TRBD2 may fit D (6 bases each). The V and J ends lost 0 bases and 0 bases respectively, with 13 bases between them. The germline V gene has CDR1 SGHNT and CDR2 YYREEE (reference sequence). The CDR3 contains 17 residues. Complete variable domain (other parts from reference TRBV5-4 and TRBJ2-1): ETGVTQSPTHLIKTRGQQVTLRCSSQSGHNTVSWYQQALGQGPQFIFQYYREEENGRGNFPPRFSGLQFPNYSSELNVNALELDDSALYLCASSLVGGDVSYNEQFFGPGTRLTVL.

This clone was seen only once. V and J are TRBV5-1 and TRBJ2-7; 8 bases agree with TRBD2. From germline, CDR1 is SGHRS and CDR2 YFSETQ. Trimming took 0 bases from V and 4 from J; bases not matched to a gene: 9. This CDR3 is built from 16 residues. The CDR3 protein is CASSLALAGFGYEQYF. The CDR3 DNA sequence: TGCGCCAGCAGCTTGGCCTTAGCGGGATTCGGATACGAGCAGTACTTC.

The genes are TRBV4-2 and TRBJ2-7; either TRBD1 or TRBD2 may fit D (5 bases each). Trimming removed 4 bases at V and 3 bases at J, with 13 bases between. Germline CDR1 reads LGHNA; CDR2 reads YNFKEQ. The CDR3 spans 14 residues. The CDR3 DNA reads as TGTGCCAGCAGCCTTTGGGACGTCGACTACGAGCAGTACTTC. The encoded protein is CASSLWDVDYEQYF.

This chain links TRBV6-9 with TRBJ2-1; D unclear. V lost 7 bases, J lost 3 bases, and 13 bases lay in between. From germline, CDR1 is MNHGY and CDR2 SVAAGI. CDR3 length equals 14 residues. CDR3 in amino acids: CASTLGSSYNEQFF. CDR3 sequence (DNA): TGTGCCAGCACCCTGGGTAGCAGCTACAATGAGCAGTTCTTC.

The chain carries TRBV6-5 and TRBJ2-3; D gene unclear. Germline V gene sequence: CDR1 MNHEY, CDR2 SVGAGI. V shed 2 bases and J shed 3 bases, with 12 bases lying between them. CDR3 length equals 15 residues. CDR3 coding DNA: TGTGCCAGCAGTTACAAGATTTTGAGTACAGATACGCAGTATTTT. This gives the protein CASSYKILSTDTQYF.

The rearrangement joins TRBV6-5 to TRBJ2-1; either TRBD1 or TRBD2 may fit D (5 bases each). V dropped 1 base and J dropped 6 bases, with 10 bases sitting between them. The CDR3 runs 14 residues. CDR1 and CDR2 (germline): MNHEY, SVGAGI. CDR3 coding DNA: TGTGCCAGCAGTTACTTTCGGGGCGGCAATGAGCAGTTCTTC. Translation gives CASSYFRGGNEQFF.

This clone came up once. This likely came from a read error, as a far larger clone is one base away. In the same sample, other DNA sequences code for this CDR3. This sequence joins TRBV7-2 and TRBJ2-7, with TRBD1 identical over 11 bases. Losses at the gene ends were 5 bases for V and 3 bases for J; bases not matched to a gene: 3. The CDR3 consists of 14 residues. The germline CDR1 and CDR2 sequences are SGHTA and FQGNSA. The CDR3 DNA sequence: TGTGCCAGCAGCCCCGGGACAGGGGGCTACGAGCAGTACTTC. It specifies CASSPGTGGYEQYF.

The V call is TRBV5-6, the J call TRBJ2-7; 10 bases match TRBD2. V was pared by 3 bases and J by 7 bases, with 7 bases of the junction left unmatched. Looked up from germline, CDR1 is SGHDT and CDR2 is YYEEEE. The CDR3 extends over 14 amino acids. CDR3: CASSSGTSVWEQYF. The CDR3 nucleotides read TGTGCCAGCAGCTCTGGGACTAGCGTTTGGGAGCAGTACTTC.

This chain uses TRBV2 with TRBJ1-5, with TRBD1 matching over 7 bases. V was clipped by 4 bases and J by 3 bases; unmatched bases: 6. In germline, CDR1 is SNHLY, CDR2 FYNNEI. This CDR3 contains 15 residues. The CDR3 DNA reads TGTGCCAGCAGTGCTACAGGGGCCTACAATCAGCCCCAGCATTTT. Translated, it gives CASSATGAYNQPQHF.

CDR3: CASSTVTGRPQHF. CDR3 sequence (DNA): TGTGCCAGTAGTACCGTAACAGGGCGACCCCAGCATTTT. The chain couples TRBV19 to TRBJ1-5, with a weak D call TRBD1 (6 bases). The germline V gene encodes CDR1 LNHDA and CDR2 SQIVND (reference sequence). Trimming removed 4 bases at V and 10 bases at J, with 14 bases between. This CDR3 has 13 residues. Using reference TRBV19 and TRBJ1-5 for the parts outside the CDR3, the full variable domain is DGGITQSPKYLFRKEGQNVTLSCEQNLNHDAMYWYRQDPGQGLRLIYYSQIVNDFQKGDIAEGYSVSREKKESFPLTVTSAQKNPTAFYLCASSTVTGRPQHFGDGTRLSIL.